A single sample is the source of the 7 T cell receptor beta chains below, sequenced in a study of cytomegalovirus exposure and HLA in healthy donors. 60 Vbeta and 13 Jbeta primers were used in PCR. The protocol was immunoSEQ multiplex PCR, while the TCRdb copy is restricted to in-frame clones and leaves out a portion. There are some 190,000 clones in the sample; around 87% occur only once, and 1% to 1.5% lies in the top ten. The specimen sequenced was PBMCs. The receptors shown here come from a man aged 30 to 39 in good health and CMV-seronegative.

This clone was counted a single time. V is TRBV5-4 and J is TRBJ2-2; D is perhaps TRBD1 (6 bases). Germline lookup yields CDR1 SGHNT and CDR2 YYREEE (reference sequence). The germline V and J ends were trimmed by 5 bases and 2 bases, with 19 bases remaining between them. The CDR3 extends over 17 amino acids. The CDR3 nucleotides read TGTGCCAGCAGTCCGGCAGGGGCGGCCTTAAACACCGGGGAGCTGTTTTTT. This encodes CASSPAGAALNTGELFF.

The rearrangement links TRBV27 to TRBJ2-2, with D perhaps matching TRBD2 (5 bases). CDR1 is MNHEY and CDR2 is SMNVEV in the germline V gene (reference sequence). V was pared by 6 bases and J by 4 bases, with 12 bases between. CDR3 size: 14 residues. The CDR3 reads CASSRGWFTGELFF. The CDR3 bases are TGTGCCAGCAGCCGAGGGTGGTTCACCGGGGAGCTGTTTTTT.

The chain has TRBV7-9 and TRBJ2-1; D is perhaps TRBD1 (6 bases). CDR1 and CDR2 from the germline V gene are SEHNR and FQNEAQ (reference sequence). The CDR3 length is 15 residues. The V and J ends lost 5 bases and 8 bases respectively, with 19 bases between them. The CDR3: CASSLPSVEGDEQFF. CDR3 DNA: TGTGCCAGCAGCCTCCCCTCTGTAGAGGGGGATGAGCAGTTCTTC.

The chain carries TRBV28 and TRBJ2-7; a weak D match, TRBD1 (6 bases). The V end lost 1 base, the J end lost 5 bases, and 9 bases lay between the germline ends. CDR1 is MDHEN and CDR2 is SYDVKM in the germline V gene. The CDR3 loop spans 13 amino acids. The CDR3 spells CASSLFRDNEQYF. The DNA of the CDR3 is TGTGCCAGCAGTTTATTCAGGGACAACGAGCAGTACTTC.

This chain uses TRBV11-2 with TRBJ2-7; D possibly corresponds to TRBD1 (6 bases). V was shortened by 5 bases and J by 0 bases, with 17 bases between the two germline ends. Germline V gives CDR1 SGHAT, CDR2 FQNNGV. The CDR3 spans 16 residues. The CDR3 protein is CASSPWGQSSSYEQYF. CDR3 nucleotides: TGTGCCAGCAGCCCCTGGGGGCAGAGTAGCTCCTACGAGCAGTACTTC.

This chain uses TRBV6-5 with TRBJ1-2, with D uncertain. V lost 5 bases and J 4 bases, leaving 11 bases between the germline ends. The CDR3 is 13 residues long. From germline, CDR1 is MNHEY and CDR2 SVGAGI. For the CDR3, the DNA is TGTGCCAGCAGTCCGGACTCCATCTATGGCTACACCTTC. Amino acids: CASSPDSIYGYTF.

V gene TRBV11-1 combines with J gene TRBJ2-7; D is uncertain. The V gene's germline CDR1 is SGHAT and CDR2 FQDESV (reference sequence). The CDR3 consists of 15 residues. V shed 0 bases and J shed 2 bases, with 11 bases lying between them. The CDR3 nucleotides read TGTGCCAGCAGCTTAGCTGTCTCGCTAGCCTACGAGCAGTACTTC. It specifies CASSLAVSLAYEQYF.